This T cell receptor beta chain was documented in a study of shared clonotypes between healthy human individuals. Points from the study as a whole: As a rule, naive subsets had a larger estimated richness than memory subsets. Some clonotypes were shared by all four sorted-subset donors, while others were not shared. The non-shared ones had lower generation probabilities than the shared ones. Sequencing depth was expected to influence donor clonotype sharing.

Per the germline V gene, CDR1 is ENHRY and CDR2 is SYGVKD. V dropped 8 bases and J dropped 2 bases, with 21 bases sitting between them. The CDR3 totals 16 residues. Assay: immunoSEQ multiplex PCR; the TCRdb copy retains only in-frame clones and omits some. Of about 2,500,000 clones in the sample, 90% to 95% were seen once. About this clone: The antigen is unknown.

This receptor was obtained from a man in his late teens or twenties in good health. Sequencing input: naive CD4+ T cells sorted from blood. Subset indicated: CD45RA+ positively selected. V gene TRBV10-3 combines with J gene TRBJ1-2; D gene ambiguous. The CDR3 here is CAIRVLAWQGNYGYTF. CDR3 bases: TGTGCCATCCGGGTCTTAGCCTGGCAAGGGAACTATGGCTACACCTTC.